This T cell receptor (beta chain) was obtained from a study of cytomegalovirus exposure and HLA in healthy donors. Points from the study as a whole: In a later analysis, compared with equally common non-associated chains, HLA-associated beta chains were more expanded.

Germline trimming cut 3 bases from V and 3 bases from J; bases unmatched to any gene: 6. Germline V gene sequence: CDR1 LGHNT, CDR2 FRNRAP. CDR3 length: 16 amino acids. Turning to this clone: The target antigen is unknown.

The PCR used 60 Vbeta and 13 Jbeta primers. TCRdb's copy holds only in-frame clones and misses some; the assay was immunoSEQ multiplex PCR. This sample carries roughly 120,000 clones, approximately 84% of them seen once, and the ten largest clones take 0.2% to 0.25%. Sequencing input: PBMCs. The V call is TRBV12-5, the J call TRBJ2-7; 12 bases fit TRBD2. The TCR comes from a man aged 50 to 60 in good health and CMV-seronegative. The CDR3 here is CASGFRTSGTGYEQYF. CDR3 DNA: TGTGCTAGTGGTTTTCGGACTAGCGGGACGGGCTACGAGCAGTACTTC.